This TCR beta chain was documented in a study of graft-versus-host responses after intestinal transplantation. Study context: Anti-thymocyte globulin induction, then tacrolimus and steroids for 3 to 4 years, went to all recipients.

Points from the study as a whole: Early HvG declines after transplant were associated with peak circulating GvH clone levels.

CDR1 is MNHEY and CDR2 is SVGAGI in the germline V gene. This CDR3 has 13 residues. Profiled with immunoSEQ multiplex PCR; TCRdb holds only in-frame clones, not every one. Here the sample spans about 18,000 clones, 83% being singletons. With regard to this clone: What it binds is not known. At one end the junction does not follow the germline gene, possibly because of a read error.

The authors processed graft tissue to release intraepithelial and lamina propria lymphocytes. Sequencing was performed on ileum tissue, taken less than 600 days after intestinal transplantation. This receptor was taken from a human patient who received an intestinal transplant, so some T cells may come from the graft donor. The rearrangement joins TRBV6-5 to TRBJ2-6; D may be TRBD1 or TRBD2 (6 bases each). The CDR3 here is CATWGAGVNVLTF. The CDR3 DNA is TGTGCCACTTGGGGGGCCGGGGTCAACGTCCTGACTTTC.